This TCR beta chain was sequenced during a study of beta chain features in type 1 diabetes. Notes on the study in general: TCRB CDR3 length was moderately but significantly reduced in all four CD4+ subsets of Type 1 diabetes patients. Lower insertion and higher deletion counts appeared at VDJ junctions in type 1 diabetes patients. HLA effects on TCRB rearrangement stayed unresolved here.

The CDR3 sequence is 15 residues long. Germline CDR1 and CDR2: SGHVS and FQNEAQ. J gave up 2 bases and V 5 bases, and 7 bases lay outside the gene matches. The investigators reverse transcribed all of the isolated RNA, so they sequenced expressed TCRB transcripts. Mean read depth for naive, central memory and regulatory T cell samples was approximately 3.57 million reads. This table comes from immunoSEQ multiplex PCR, and its TCRdb copy is limited to in-frame clones, with some not included. In the table there are 300,000 to 450,000 clones, 8.5% to 10% of which are singletons. In total, each donor contributed a single heparinised blood draw that averaged around 100 mL. A word on this clone: Its antigen is as yet unknown.

Sequencing was done on a sample of central memory CD4+ T cells from blood. The origin of this receptor is a man aged 30 to 39 with type 1 diabetes. This rearrangement joins TRBV7-8 to TRBJ1-2; 8 positions agree with TRBD1. The DNA of the CDR3 is TGTGCCAGCAGCCTACGGGACAGGATAAACTATGGCTACACCTTC. Translated: CASSLRDRINYGYTF.